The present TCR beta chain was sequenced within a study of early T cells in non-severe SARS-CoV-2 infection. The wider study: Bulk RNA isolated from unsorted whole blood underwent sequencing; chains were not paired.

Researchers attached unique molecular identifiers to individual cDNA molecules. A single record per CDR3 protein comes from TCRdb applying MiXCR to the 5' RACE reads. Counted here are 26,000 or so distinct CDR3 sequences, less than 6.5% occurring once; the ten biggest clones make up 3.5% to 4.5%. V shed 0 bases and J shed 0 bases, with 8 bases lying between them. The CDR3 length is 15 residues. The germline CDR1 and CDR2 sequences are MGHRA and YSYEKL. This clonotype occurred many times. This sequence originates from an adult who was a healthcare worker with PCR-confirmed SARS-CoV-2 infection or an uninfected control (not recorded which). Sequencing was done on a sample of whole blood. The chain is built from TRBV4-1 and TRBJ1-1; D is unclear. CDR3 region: CASSQDVGLNTEAFF. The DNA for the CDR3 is TGCGCCAGCAGCCAAGATGTGGGTCTGAACACTGAAGCTTTCTTT.